The next 23 T cell receptor beta chains were all read from a single sample in a study of blood T cell repertoires in COVID-19. The table came from immunoSEQ multiplex PCR; TCRdb's copy has only in-frame clones and leaves some out. The data contain roughly 200,000 clones, about three quarters of them singletons. Sequencing used peripheral blood. The receptors originated from a woman aged 45-65 years with active or convalescent COVID-19.

The rearrangement links TRBV7-3 to TRBJ2-1; 11 nucleotides agree with TRBD2. The CDR3 is 17 amino acids. Germline V gene lookup returns CDR1 SGHTA and CDR2 FQGTGA. Germline trimming cut 2 bases from V and 4 bases from J; bases unmatched to any gene: 7. As DNA, the CDR3 is TGTGCCAGCAGCTTAGCCCCTCTAGCGGGGGGATACAATGAGCAGTTCTTC. It codes for CASSLAPLAGGYNEQFF.

V gene TRBV3-1 (or the pseudogene TRBV3-2) combines with J gene TRBJ1-2; 7 positions match TRBD1. This CDR3 has 13 residues. With 4 bases clipped from V and 7 bases from J, the junction kept 6 bases outside the gene matches. Germline CDR1 reads LGHDT; CDR2 reads YNNKEL (reference sequence). The CDR3 DNA is TGTGCCAGCAGCCCGCGGGACAGCCTTGGCTACACCTTC. This translates into CASSPRDSLGYTF.

The chain employs TRBV13 and TRBJ1-2; TRBD1 matches at 9 bases. V lost 3 bases to trimming and J lost 6 bases; unmatched junction nucleotides: 8. From germline, CDR1 is PRHDT and CDR2 FYEKMQ (reference sequence). CDR3 size: 15 residues. Here the CDR3 DNA reads TGTGCCAGCAGCTTTAACAACAGGGGGCGAGATGGCTACACCTTC. This encodes CASSFNNRGRDGYTF.

The CDR3 protein is CASSEPGTGGPNEQFF. The CDR3 DNA reads TGTGCCAGCAGCGAGCCCGGGACAGGGGGCCCCAATGAGCAGTTCTTC. This chain joins TRBV9 and TRBJ2-1; 12 bases are shared with TRBD1. V lost 3 bases, J lost 6 bases, and 7 bases stayed unmatched. CDR3 length: 16 amino acids. Germline V gene lookup returns CDR1 SGDLS and CDR2 YYNGEE.

The chain combines TRBV10-3 with TRBJ2-7; 11 bases align to TRBD2. V shed 0 bases and J 2 bases; nucleotides not matched to a gene: 12. CDR1 and CDR2 (germline): ENHRY, SYGVKD. The CDR3 has 19 residues. The CDR3 nucleotides are TGTGCCATCAGTGAGTCCCCGACTAGCGGGGTATGGGTGACCTACGAGCAGTACTTC. Its protein product is CAISESPTSGVWVTYEQYF.

The chain recombines TRBV5-1 with TRBJ2-7, with 8 nucleotides matching TRBD2. The J segment lost 0 bases and the V segment lost 5 bases, leaving 7 bases of the junction unmatched. Germline V gives CDR1 SGHRS, CDR2 YFSETQ. The CDR3 runs 15 residues. CDR3 residues: CASRLLAESSYEQYF. DNA for the CDR3: TGCGCCAGCAGGTTACTAGCGGAGAGCTCCTACGAGCAGTACTTC.

The sample holds a few counts of this clone. This chain joins TRBV27 and TRBJ2-2; possible D gene TRBD1, 6 bases. The CDR3 runs 13 residues. Germline-derived CDR1 and CDR2 are MNHEY and SMNVEV (reference sequence). The V and J ends lost 1 base and 6 bases respectively, with 6 bases between them. The CDR3 is CASSLWTAGELFF. CDR3 in DNA: TGTGCCAGCAGTTTATGGACAGCCGGGGAGCTGTTTTTT.

This clone has just a few counts. The V call is TRBV9, the J call TRBJ1-3; the match to TRBD1 covers 9 bases. CDR1 is SGDLS and CDR2 is YYNGEE in the germline V gene. CDR3 length: 17 residues. V lost 1 base to trimming and J lost 0 bases; unmatched junction nucleotides: 5. The CDR3 DNA reads TGTGCCAGCAGCGTAAGGCCGGGACAGGGCTCTGGAAACACCATATATTTT. It codes for CASSVRPGQGSGNTIYF.

CDR3 amino acids: CASSQALLGGEAFF. For the CDR3, the DNA is TGCGCCAGCAGCCAAGCTTTATTGGGGGGTGAAGCTTTCTTT. The chain carries TRBV4-3 and TRBJ1-1, with D perhaps TRBD1 (5 bases). This CDR3 is built from 14 residues. Germline CDR1 LGHNA, CDR2 YSLEER. V was pared by 1 base and J by 7 bases, with 13 bases between.

This clone has only a few counts. This sequence joins TRBV7-2 and TRBJ2-7; no firm D call. Trimming took 4 bases from V and 3 from J, leaving 7 bases between them. Germline V gives CDR1 SGHTA, CDR2 FQGNSA. This CDR3 has 12 amino acids. CDR3 coding DNA: TGTGCCAGCAGCTCGACATACTACGAGCAGTACTTC. Encoded protein: CASSSTYYEQYF.

CDR3 sequence (DNA): TGTGCCAGCAGCCCCGGGGCAGGGGATGGCTACACCTTC. Protein sequence: CASSPGAGDGYTF. The V call is TRBV7-3, the J call TRBJ1-2, with D possibly being TRBD1 (6 bases). The germline V and J ends were trimmed by 5 bases and 6 bases, with 13 bases remaining between them. The CDR3 contains 13 residues. Germline-derived CDR1 and CDR2 are SGHTA and FQGTGA. The whole variable domain, filled in from reference TRBV7-3 and TRBJ1-2, reads GAGVSQTPSNKVTEKGKYVELRCDPISGHTALYWYRQSLGQGPEFLIYFQGTGAADDSGLPNDRFFAVRPEGSVSTLKIQRTERGDSAVYLCASSPGAGDGYTFGSGTRLTVV.

The chain has TRBV19 and TRBJ2-1; 9 nucleotides align to TRBD2. With 5 bases clipped from V and 5 bases from J, the junction kept 10 bases outside the gene matches. CDR3 length equals 16 residues. The germline V gene has CDR1 LNHDA and CDR2 SQIVND (reference sequence). CDR3 sequence (DNA): TGTGCCAGTAGTGGCAGGGCTAGCGGGGTAAACAATGAGCAGTTCTTC. Translating gives CASSGRASGVNNEQFF.

This clone was observed once. The V gene is TRBV5-4, the J gene TRBJ2-1; D is possibly TRBD2 (7 bases). Germline V gene sequence: CDR1 SGHNT, CDR2 YYREEE (reference sequence). The germline V and J ends were trimmed by 4 bases and 3 bases, with 14 bases remaining between them. The CDR3 runs to 15 residues. DNA for the CDR3: TGTGCCAGCAGCACGGAGGGGGGGGGCTACAATGAGCAGTTCTTC. Amino acids: CASSTEGGGYNEQFF. Based on the CDR3 plus reference TRBV5-4 and TRBJ2-1, the full variable domain is ETGVTQSPTHLIKTRGQQVTLRCSSQSGHNTVSWYQQALGQGPQFIFQYYREEENGRGNFPPRFSGLQFPNYSSELNVNALELDDSALYLCASSTEGGGYNEQFFGPGTRLTVL.

This sequence joins TRBV6-5 and TRBJ2-5; TRBD1 aligns across 7 bases. The CDR3 extends over 14 amino acids. Unmatched junction bases numbered 9, after V lost 6 bases and J lost 5 bases. Germline-derived CDR1 and CDR2 are MNHEY and SVGAGI. The DNA of the CDR3 is TGTGCCAGCAGATCTCCCGGGACAGTGGAGACCCAGTACTTC. This encodes CASRSPGTVETQYF.

This chain joins TRBV27 and TRBJ1-1, with TRBD1 matching over 10 bases. Germline V lookup: CDR1 MNHEY, CDR2 SMNVEV (reference sequence). This CDR3 contains 13 residues. Unmatched junction bases numbered 11, after V lost 8 bases and J lost 11 bases. CDR3 nucleotides: TGTGCCAGCTCCGGAGACAGGGGGCTGAGCGCTTTCTTT. It codes for CASSGDRGLSAFF.

The V call is TRBV5-7, the J call TRBJ2-4; unclear D gene. TRBV5-7 is filed as an ORF, its function uncertain. The CDR3 has 15 residues. V was pared by 3 bases and J by 1 base, with 11 bases between. For the CDR3, the DNA is TGTGCCAGCAGCTCACGGGTAGCTGCCAAAAACATTCAGTACTTC. It translates to CASSSRVAAKNIQYF.

This clone was counted between two and nine times. V usage is TRBV6-5 and J usage is TRBJ2-5; possibly TRBD1 for D (5 bases). The germline V and J ends were trimmed by 8 bases and 6 bases, with 16 bases remaining between them. The germline gives CDR1 MNHEY, CDR2 SVGAGI. The CDR3 is made up of 13 amino acids. As DNA, the CDR3 is TGTGCCAGCTCATTAGACAGCAGAAAGACCCAGTACTTC. Protein product: CASSLDSRKTQYF.

This rearrangement joins TRBV30 to TRBJ1-1; perhaps TRBD1 as D (6 bases). CDR1 is GTSNPN, CDR2 SVGIG, per germline (reference sequence). CDR3 length: 12 amino acids. V was cut by 3 bases and J by 5 bases, with 10 bases left in between. CDR3 sequence: CAWSRQATEAFF. Here the CDR3 DNA reads TGTGCCTGGAGCCGACAGGCAACTGAAGCTTTCTTT.

V and J are TRBV6-2 or TRBV6-3 and TRBJ1-4; D perhaps matches TRBD1 (6 bases). V lost 2 bases and J 8 bases, leaving 15 bases between the germline ends. The CDR3 is 15 residues long. Per germline, CDR1 MNHEY and CDR2 SVGEGT. CDR3 residues: CASSYSGGRSEKLFF. In nucleotides, the CDR3 is TGTGCCAGCAGTTACAGCGGGGGGCGTAGCGAAAAACTGTTTTTT.

The V gene is TRBV4-3, the J gene TRBJ2-7, with 10 nucleotides matching TRBD2. This CDR3 is built from 18 residues. J lost 1 base, V lost 4 bases, and 13 bases had no gene match. Per germline, CDR1 LGHNA and CDR2 YSLEER. The CDR3 DNA reads as TGCGCCAGCAGCCGGCGGCCCGTAGCGGGGGGCGAATCCTACGAGCAGTACTTC. It is translated as CASSRRPVAGGESYEQYF.

The V gene is TRBV15, the J gene TRBJ2-5, with TRBD2 as a possible D gene (6 bases). This CDR3 has 15 amino acids. Trimming cost V 5 bases and J 6 bases, with 19 bases left between them. In germline, CDR1 is LNHNV, CDR2 YYDKDF (reference sequence). CDR3 amino acids: CATSGDLMRGQTQYF. DNA for the CDR3: TGTGCCACCAGCGGGGACCTGATGCGGGGACAGACCCAGTACTTC.

The CDR3 bases are TGTGCCTGGAGGGGACAGGGGGTCCGCTTTGGCTACACCTTC. Protein product: CAWRGQGVRFGYTF. The chain links TRBV30 to TRBJ1-2; 11 nucleotides line up with TRBD1. Germline CDR1 reads GTSNPN; CDR2 reads SVGIG (reference sequence). The V gene end was trimmed by 3 bases and the J gene end by 7 bases; junction bases not matched to a gene: 7. This CDR3 is built from 14 residues. Combining the CDR3 with reference TRBV30 and TRBJ1-2 gives the whole variable domain SQTIHQWPATLVQPVGSPLSLECTVEGTSNPNLYWYRQAAGRGLQLLFYSVGIGQISSEVPQNLSASRPQDRQFILSSKKLLLSDSGFYLCAWRGQGVRFGYTFGSGTRLTVV.

In this sample, this clone turned up once. The chain has TRBV9 and TRBJ2-3, with 7 bases lining up with TRBD1. CDR1 is SGDLS, CDR2 YYNGEE, per germline. Trimming took 4 bases from V and 6 from J; bases not matched to a gene: 5. CDR3 length equals 13 residues. The CDR3 sequence: CASSRTGQDTQYF. The CDR3 DNA reads TGTGCCAGCAGCCGGACAGGACAGGATACGCAGTATTTT.